One T cell receptor (beta chain) is described in this entry. The antigen remains unidentified. These data come from a study of cytomegalovirus exposure and HLA in healthy donors. At the level of the study: There were 88 million or so unique TCRs (from HLA-typed donors) in an early data release. Findings of the study overall: Cytomegalovirus association was assigned to about 150 TCR beta chains. HLA restriction was apparent for most CMV-associated TCR beta chains in a later analysis. In a later analysis, TCR beta V- and J-gene trimming showed a link to a missense DCLRE1C variant.

It was with 60 Vbeta and 13 Jbeta primers that the PCR ran. The table came from immunoSEQ multiplex PCR; TCRdb's copy has only in-frame clones and leaves some out. Recorded for this sample: about 32,000 clones. The V and J ends lost 5 bases and 8 bases respectively, with 13 bases between them. Germline lookup yields CDR1 PRHDT and CDR2 FYEKMQ (reference sequence). The CDR3 is 14 amino acids. The TCR sequence derives from a female donor in good health and CMV-seronegative. The chain is built from TRBV13 and TRBJ1-6; possibly TRBD1 for D (6 bases). The sequenced material came from PBMCs. CDR3 region: CASSQGTSYSPLHF. The CDR3 nucleotides read TGTGCCAGCAGCCAGGGGACCTCTTATTCACCCCTCCACTTT.